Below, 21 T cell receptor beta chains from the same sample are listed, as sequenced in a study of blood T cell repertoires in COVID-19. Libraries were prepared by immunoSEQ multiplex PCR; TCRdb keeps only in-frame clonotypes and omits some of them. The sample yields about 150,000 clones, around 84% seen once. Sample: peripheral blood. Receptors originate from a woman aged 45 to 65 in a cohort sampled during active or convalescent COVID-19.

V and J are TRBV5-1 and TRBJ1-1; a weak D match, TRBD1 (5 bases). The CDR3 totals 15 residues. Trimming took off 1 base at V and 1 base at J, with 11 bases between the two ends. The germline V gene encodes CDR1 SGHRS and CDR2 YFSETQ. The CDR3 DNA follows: TGCGCCAGCAGCTTGATTGGCAGGGAGAACACTGAAGCTTTCTTT. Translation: CASSLIGRENTEAFF.

The CDR3 protein is CASKETGNLMGAFF. The DNA for the CDR3 is TGCGCCAGCAAGGAGACAGGGAACCTTATGGGAGCTTTCTTT. The chain has TRBV5-1 and TRBJ1-1; TRBD1 agrees at 7 bases. The germline CDR1 and CDR2 sequences are SGHRS and YFSETQ. The J segment lost 10 bases and the V segment lost 6 bases, leaving 15 bases of the junction unmatched. The CDR3 length is 14 residues.

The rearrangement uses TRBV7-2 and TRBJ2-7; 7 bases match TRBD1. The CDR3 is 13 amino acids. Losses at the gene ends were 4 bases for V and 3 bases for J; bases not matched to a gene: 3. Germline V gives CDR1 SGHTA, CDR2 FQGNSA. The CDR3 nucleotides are TGTGCCAGCAGCTGGGACAGACTCTACGAGCAGTACTTC. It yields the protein CASSWDRLYEQYF.

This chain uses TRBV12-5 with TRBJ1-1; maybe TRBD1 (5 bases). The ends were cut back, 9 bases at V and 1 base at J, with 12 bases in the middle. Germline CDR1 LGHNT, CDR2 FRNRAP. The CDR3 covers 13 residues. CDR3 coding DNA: TGTGCTAGCTCTTGGGGGGGGAACACTGAAGCTTTCTTT. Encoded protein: CASSWGGNTEAFF.

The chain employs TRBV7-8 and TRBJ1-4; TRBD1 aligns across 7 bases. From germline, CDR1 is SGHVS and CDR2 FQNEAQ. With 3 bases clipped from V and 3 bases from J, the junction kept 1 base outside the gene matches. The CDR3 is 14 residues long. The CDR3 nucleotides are TGTGCCAGCAGCTTGGGGACAGCTAATGAAAAACTGTTTTTT. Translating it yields CASSLGTANEKLFF.

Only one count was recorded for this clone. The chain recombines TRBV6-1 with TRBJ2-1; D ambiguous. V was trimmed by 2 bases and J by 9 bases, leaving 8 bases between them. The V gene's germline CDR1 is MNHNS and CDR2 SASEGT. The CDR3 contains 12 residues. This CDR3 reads CASSEPRVEQFF. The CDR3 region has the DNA TGTGCCAGCAGTGAACCCCGTGTTGAGCAGTTCTTC.

CDR3 bases: TGTGCCAGCAGGTCGACAGGTTGGGGAGCTTTCTTT. Its translation is CASRSTGWGAFF. The chain uses TRBV12-3 or TRBV12-4 and TRBJ1-1; perhaps TRBD1 as D (6 bases). Between the trimmed V and J ends, which lost 6 bases and 10 bases, there was a span of 15 bases. CDR3 length: 12 residues.

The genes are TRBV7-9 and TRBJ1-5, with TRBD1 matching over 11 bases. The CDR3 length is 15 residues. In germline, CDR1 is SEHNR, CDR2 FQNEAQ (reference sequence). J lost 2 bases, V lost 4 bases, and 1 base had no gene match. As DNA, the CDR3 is TGTGCCAGCAGCTCGGGACAGGGGGGCAATCAGCCCCAGCATTTT. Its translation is CASSSGQGGNQPQHF.

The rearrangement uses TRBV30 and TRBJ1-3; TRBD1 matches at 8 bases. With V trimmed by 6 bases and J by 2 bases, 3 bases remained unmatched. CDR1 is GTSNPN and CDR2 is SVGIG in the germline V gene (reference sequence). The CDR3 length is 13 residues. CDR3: CACNRGTGNTIYF. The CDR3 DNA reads TGTGCCTGTAACAGGGGGACTGGAAACACCATATATTTT.

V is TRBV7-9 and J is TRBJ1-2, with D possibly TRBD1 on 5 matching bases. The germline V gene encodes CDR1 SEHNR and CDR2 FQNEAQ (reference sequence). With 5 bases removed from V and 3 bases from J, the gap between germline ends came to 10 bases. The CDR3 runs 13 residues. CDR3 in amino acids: CASSPQGDYGYTF. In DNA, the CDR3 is TGTGCCAGCAGCCCCCAGGGCGACTATGGCTACACCTTC.

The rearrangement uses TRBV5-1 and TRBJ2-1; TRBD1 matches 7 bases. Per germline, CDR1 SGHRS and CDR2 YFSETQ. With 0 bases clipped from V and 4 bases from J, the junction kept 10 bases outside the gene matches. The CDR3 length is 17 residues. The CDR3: CASSLAMGTEIYNEQFF. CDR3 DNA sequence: TGCGCCAGCAGCTTGGCCATGGGGACAGAGATTTACAATGAGCAGTTCTTC.

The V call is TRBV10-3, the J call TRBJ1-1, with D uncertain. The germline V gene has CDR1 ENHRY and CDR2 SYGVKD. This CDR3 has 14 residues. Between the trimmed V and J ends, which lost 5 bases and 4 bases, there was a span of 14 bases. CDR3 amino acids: CAISLENSPTEAFF. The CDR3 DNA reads TGTGCCATCAGTCTCGAAAACTCACCCACTGAAGCTTTCTTT.

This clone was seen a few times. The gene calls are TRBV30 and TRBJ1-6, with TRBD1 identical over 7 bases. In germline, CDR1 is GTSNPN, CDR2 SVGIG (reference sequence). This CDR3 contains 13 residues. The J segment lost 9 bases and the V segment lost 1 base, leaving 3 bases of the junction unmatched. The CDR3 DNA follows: TGTGCCTGGAGTGGGAGACAGGGTTCACCCCTCCACTTT. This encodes CAWSGRQGSPLHF.

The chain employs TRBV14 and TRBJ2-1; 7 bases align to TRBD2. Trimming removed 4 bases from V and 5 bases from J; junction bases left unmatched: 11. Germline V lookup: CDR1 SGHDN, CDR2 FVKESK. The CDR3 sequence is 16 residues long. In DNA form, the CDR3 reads TGTGCCAGCAGCCTTTTTCTCGGGGGAGGGAACAATGAGCAGTTCTTC. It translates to CASSLFLGGGNNEQFF. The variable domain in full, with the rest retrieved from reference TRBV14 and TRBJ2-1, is EAGVTQFPSHSVIEKGQTVTLRCDPISGHDNLYWYRRVMGKEIKFLLHFVKESKQDESGMPNNRFLAERTGGTYSTLKVQPAELEDSGVYFCASSLFLGGGNNEQFFGPGTRLTVL.

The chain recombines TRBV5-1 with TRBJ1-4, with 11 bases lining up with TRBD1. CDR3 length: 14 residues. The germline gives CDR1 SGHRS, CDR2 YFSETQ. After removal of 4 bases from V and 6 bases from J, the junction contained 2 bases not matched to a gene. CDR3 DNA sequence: TGCGCCAGCAGCCTGGACAGGGGGCATGAAAAACTGTTTTTT. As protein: CASSLDRGHEKLFF.

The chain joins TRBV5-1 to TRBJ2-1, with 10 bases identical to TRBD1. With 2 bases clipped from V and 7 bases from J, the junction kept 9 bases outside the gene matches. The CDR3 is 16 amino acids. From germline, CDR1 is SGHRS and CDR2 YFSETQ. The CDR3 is CASSFSAGTGENEQFF. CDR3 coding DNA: TGCGCCAGCAGCTTTTCTGCCGGGACAGGGGAAAATGAGCAGTTCTTC.

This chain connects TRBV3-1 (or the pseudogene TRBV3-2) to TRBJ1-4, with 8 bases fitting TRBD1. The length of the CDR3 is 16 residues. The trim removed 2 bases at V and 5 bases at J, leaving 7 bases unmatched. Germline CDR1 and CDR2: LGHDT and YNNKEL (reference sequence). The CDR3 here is CASSQHRTGRNEKLFF. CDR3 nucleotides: TGTGCCAGCAGCCAACATAGGACAGGGAGAAATGAAAAACTGTTTTTT.

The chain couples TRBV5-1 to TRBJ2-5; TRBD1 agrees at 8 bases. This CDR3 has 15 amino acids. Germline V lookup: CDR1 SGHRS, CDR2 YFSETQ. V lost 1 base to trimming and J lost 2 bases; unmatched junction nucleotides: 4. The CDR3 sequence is CASSLNRDRQETQYF. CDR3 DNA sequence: TGCGCCAGCAGCTTGAACCGGGACAGGCAAGAGACCCAGTACTTC.

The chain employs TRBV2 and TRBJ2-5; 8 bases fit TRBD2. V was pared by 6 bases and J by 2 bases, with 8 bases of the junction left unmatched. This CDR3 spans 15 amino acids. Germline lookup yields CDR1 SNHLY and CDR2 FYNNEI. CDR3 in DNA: TGTGCCAGCAGAGTTAGCGGGGCAGGACAAGAGACCCAGTACTTC. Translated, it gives CASRVSGAGQETQYF. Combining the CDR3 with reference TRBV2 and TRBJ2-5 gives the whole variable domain EPEVTQTPSHQVTQMGQEVILRCVPISNHLYFYWYRQILGQKVEFLVSFYNNEISEKSEIFDDQFSVERPDGSNFTLKIRSTKLEDSAMYFCASRVSGAGQETQYFGPGTRLLVL.

The CDR3 region is CASSLGFGGGPTDTQYF. CDR3 sequence (DNA): TGTGCCAGTAGTTTGGGTTTTGGGGGGGGGCCCACAGATACGCAGTATTTT. The rearrangement links TRBV19 to TRBJ2-3; possible D gene TRBD2, 7 bases. The CDR3 is made up of 17 amino acids. The V gene's germline CDR1 is LNHDA and CDR2 SQIVND (reference sequence). The V and J ends lost 5 bases and 2 bases respectively, with 20 bases between them.

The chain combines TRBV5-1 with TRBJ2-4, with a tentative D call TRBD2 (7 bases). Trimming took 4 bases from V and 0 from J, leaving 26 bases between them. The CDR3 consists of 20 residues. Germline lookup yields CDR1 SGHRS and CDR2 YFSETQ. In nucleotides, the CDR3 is TGCGCCAGCAGCCCACAACCGGGGCGGGGGCCTTTTTTAGCCAAAAACATTCAGTACTTC. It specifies CASSPQPGRGPFLAKNIQYF. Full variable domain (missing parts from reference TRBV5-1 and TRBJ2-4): KAGVTQTPRYLIKTRGQQVTLSCSPISGHRSVSWYQQTPGQGLQFLFEYFSETQRNKGNFPGRFSGRQFSNSRSEMNVSTLELGDSALYLCASSPQPGRGPFLAKNIQYFGAGTRLSVL.